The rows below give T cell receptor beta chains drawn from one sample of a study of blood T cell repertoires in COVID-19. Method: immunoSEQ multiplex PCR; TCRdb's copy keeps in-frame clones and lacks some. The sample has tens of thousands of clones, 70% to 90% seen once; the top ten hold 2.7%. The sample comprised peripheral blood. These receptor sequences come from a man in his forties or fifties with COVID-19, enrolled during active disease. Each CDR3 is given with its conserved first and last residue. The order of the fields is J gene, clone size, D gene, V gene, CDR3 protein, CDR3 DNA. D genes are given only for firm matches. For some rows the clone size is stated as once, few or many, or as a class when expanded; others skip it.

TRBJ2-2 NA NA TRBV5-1 CASRPDTRNTGELFF TGCGCCAGCAGACCGGACACTCGAAACACCGGGGAGCTGTTTTTT
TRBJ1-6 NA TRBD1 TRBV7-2 CASSFLDRDNSPLHF TGTGCCAGCAGCTTCTTGGACAGGGATAATTCACCCCTCCACTTT
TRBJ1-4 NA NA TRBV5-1 CASSLGGWEKLFF TGCGCCAGCAGCTTGGGGGGCTGGGAAAAACTGTTTTTT
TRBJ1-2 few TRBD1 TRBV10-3 CAIKEQGADGYTF TGTGCCATCAAAGAACAGGGGGCGGACGGCTACACCTTC
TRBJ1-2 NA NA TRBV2 CASGYREGGYTF TGTGCCAGCGGCTACAGAGAGGGTGGCTACACCTTC
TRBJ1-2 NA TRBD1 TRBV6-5 CASSSPTGGVYGYTF TGTGCCAGCAGTTCTCCGACAGGGGGCGTCTATGGCTACACCTTC
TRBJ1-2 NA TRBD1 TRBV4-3 CASSPMTQGDTHYTF TGCGCCAGCAGCCCAATGACGCAGGGGGACACCCACTACACCTTC
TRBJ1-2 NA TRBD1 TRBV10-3 CAISGGTGGIYGYTF TGTGCCATCAGCGGTGGGACAGGGGGAATCTATGGCTACACCTTC
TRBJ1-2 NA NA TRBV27 CASSLNRNNYGYTF TGTGCCAGCAGTTTAAACAGGAATAACTATGGCTACACCTTC
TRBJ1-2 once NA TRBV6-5 CASKNLLLANYGYTF TGTGCCAGCAAGAATCTACTTTTAGCTAACTATGGCTACACCTTC
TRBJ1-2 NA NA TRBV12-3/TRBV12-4 CASSLWGGGYTF TGTGCCAGCAGTTTATGGGGGGGAGGCTACACCTTC
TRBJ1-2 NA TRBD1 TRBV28 CASRQGAANYGYTF TGTGCCAGCAGGCAGGGGGCTGCGAACTATGGCTACACCTTC
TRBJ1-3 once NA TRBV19 CASSYGQLSGNTIYF TGTGCCAGTAGTTACGGACAGCTCTCTGGAAACACCATATATTTT
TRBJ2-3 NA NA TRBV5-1 CASSLIDSTDTQYF TGCGCCAGCAGCCTCATCGACAGTACAGATACGCAGTATTTT
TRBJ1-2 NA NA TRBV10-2 CASSETPNYGYTF TGCGCCAGCAGTGAGACACCCAACTATGGCTACACCTTC
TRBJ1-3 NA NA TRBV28 CASSENSGNTIYF TGTGCCAGCAGTGAGAACTCTGGAAACACCATATATTTT
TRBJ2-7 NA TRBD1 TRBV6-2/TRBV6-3 CASSWGQGKANEQYF TGTGCCAGCAGTTGGGGACAGGGAAAGGCCAACGAGCAGTACTTC
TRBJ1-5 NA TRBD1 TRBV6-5 CASSPRQGSQPQHF TGTGCCAGCAGTCCTCGACAGGGAAGTCAGCCCCAGCATTTT
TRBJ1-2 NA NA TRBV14 CASSQVETGGYTF TGTGCCAGCAGCCAAGTGGAGACCGGGGGCTACACCTTC
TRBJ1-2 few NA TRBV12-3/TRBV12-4 CASSLRQDYGYTF TGTGCCAGCAGTTTAAGACAGGACTATGGCTACACCTTC
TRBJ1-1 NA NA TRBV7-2 CASSLRRAVGDGAFF TGTGCCAGCAGCTTACGGAGGGCCGTGGGGGACGGAGCTTTCTTT
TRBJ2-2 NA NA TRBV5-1 CASTTGNTGELFF TGCGCCAGCACGACAGGGAACACCGGGGAGCTGTTTTTT
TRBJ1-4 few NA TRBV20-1 CSASTSGVRGEKLFF TGCAGTGCTAGTACATCGGGGGTTCGGGGTGAAAAACTGTTTTTT
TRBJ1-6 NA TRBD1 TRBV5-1 CASSKGQEYNSPLHF TGCGCCAGCAGCAAAGGACAGGAGTATAATTCACCCCTCCACTTT
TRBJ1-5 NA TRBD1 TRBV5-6 CARWTGKQPQHF TGTGCCAGGTGGACAGGGAAGCAGCCCCAGCATTTT
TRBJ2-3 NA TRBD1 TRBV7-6 CASSLQPGQGSTDTQYF TGTGCCAGCAGCTTACAACCGGGACAGGGATCAACAGATACGCAGTATTTT